This T cell receptor (beta chain) was obtained from a study of T cell responses to AZD1222 COVID-19 vaccine. Regarding this clone: The sample carries other DNA sequences with the same CDR3.

The protocol was immunoSEQ multiplex PCR, while the TCRdb copy is restricted to in-frame clones and leaves out a portion. This sample has some 170,000 clones, with 92% found just once. The CDR3 is 13 residues long. Germline CDR1 and CDR2: SGHRS and YFSETQ. Trimming pared 3 bases from V and 2 bases from J, leaving 9 bases between. The J gene is TRBJ2-7, the V gene TRBV5-1, with TRBD1 as a possible D gene (6 bases). This receptor was obtained from an adult who received the AZD1222 COVID-19 vaccine. This sample comprised peripheral blood, obtained 28 days after the second AZD1222 dose. CDR3 region: CASSSGQTYEQYF. The CDR3 nucleotides are TGCGCCAGCAGCTCCGGACAGACCTACGAGCAGTACTTC.